The 7 T cell receptor beta chains reported below all come from one sample, sequenced in a study of T cells in Graves' hyperthyroidism and ophthalmopathy. Researchers took RNA transcripts and amplified the TCR beta CDR3 regions from them. HTBI primers were the set used in a first-round RT-PCR of the TCR CDR3. TCRdb fed the multiplex PCR reads into MiXCR, producing one record per CDR3 protein. Of about 560,000 distinct CDR3 sequences listed, over 15% were seen once; the top ten hold about 20%. The sequencing input was blood. The source is a woman younger than 35 with Graves' hyperthyroidism.

For the CDR3, the DNA is TGCAGTGCTTACATTAGACAGGCTAGCAATCAGCCCCAGCATTTT. Translating gives CSAYIRQASNQPQHF. V and J are TRBV20-1 and TRBJ1-5; weak D call: TRBD1 (6 bases). The CDR3 consists of 15 residues. Germline values: CDR1 DFQATT, CDR2 SNEGSKA (reference sequence). V dropped 5 bases and J dropped 0 bases, with 14 bases sitting between them.

The chain couples TRBV29-1 to TRBJ1-1; D not certain. Germline loops: CDR1 SQVTM, CDR2 ANQGSEA. The CDR3 sequence is 13 residues long. V was cut by 3 bases and J by 1 base, with 9 bases left in between. The CDR3 bases are TGCAGCGTTGACGCAAGGAAGAACACTGAAGCTTTCTTT. The encoded protein is CSVDARKNTEAFF.

J is TRBJ2-3 and V is TRBV12-3 or TRBV12-4; TRBD2 might be the D (6 bases). This CDR3 is built from 18 residues. Trimming shortened V by 3 bases and J by 0 bases, and 19 bases separated the two germline ends. The CDR3: CASSFRTGEARSTDTQYF. The CDR3 DNA reads TGTGCCAGCAGTTTTAGAACGGGGGAAGCTAGGAGCACAGATACGCAGTATTTT.

This clonotype was picked up a small number of times. This chain uses TRBV18 with TRBJ1-4; 9 bases agree with TRBD1. The CDR3 loop spans 15 amino acids. V lost 3 bases and J lost 8; bases outside the gene matches: 7. Germline assignment: CDR1 KGHSH and CDR2 LQKENI. CDR3 amino acids: CASSPGTGPGEKLFF. For the CDR3, the DNA is TGTGCCAGCTCACCGGGGACAGGGCCGGGAGAAAAACTGTTTTTT.

V is TRBV5-6 and J is TRBJ2-2; 8 bases are a match to TRBD1. The germline CDR1 and CDR2 sequences are SGHDT and YYEEEE. This CDR3 region has 17 residues. Trimming took 3 bases from V and 0 from J; bases not matched to a gene: 7. The CDR3 DNA reads as TGTGCCAGCAGCTGGGACAGGTCGATAGCGAACACCGGGGAGCTGTTTTTT. Translating gives CASSWDRSIANTGELFF.

For this clonotype: Just one base apart from a much larger clone, this may be a read error. The chain carries TRBV24-1 and TRBJ2-3; D might be TRBD1 (5 bases). The CDR3 covers 16 residues. Germline-derived CDR1 and CDR2 are KGHDR and SFDVKD. The CDR3 bases are TGTGCCACCGGTGATTTGCCAGGGTGGAAGACAGATACGCAGTATTTT. Translated: CATGDLPGWKTDTQYF.

This clonotype was detected many times. The chain joins TRBV7-2 to TRBJ2-3, with 7 bases lining up with TRBD1. J was trimmed by 6 bases and V by 7 bases; bases with no gene match: 4. Germline V gives CDR1 SGHTA, CDR2 FQGNSA. This CDR3 contains 12 residues. CDR3 sequence reads: CASKQGLDTQYF. For the CDR3, the DNA is TGTGCCAGCAAACAGGGGTTGGATACGCAGTATTTT.